The 2 T cell receptor beta chains given below trace back to one sample, sequenced in a study of control samples from healthy donors and cancer patients. Measured with immunoSEQ multiplex PCR; TCRdb has only the in-frame clones, and not every one. Among approximately 210,000 clones listed, about nine tenths were seen once. Sequenced material: blood. Source of these receptors: a man aged 25 to 45 in good health.

This clone was detected only once. V usage is TRBV11-2 and J usage is TRBJ2-2, with 8 positions matching TRBD1. Germline values: CDR1 SGHAT, CDR2 FQNNGV. V gave up 5 bases and J gave up 3 bases; unmatched junction bases: 14. The CDR3 has 18 residues. This CDR3 reads CASSVYFGTGYDTGELFF. The CDR3 nucleotides read TGTGCCAGCAGCGTATACTTTGGGACAGGCTATGACACCGGGGAGCTGTTTTTT. Supplemented by reference TRBV11-2 and TRBJ2-2, the full variable domain reads EAGVAQSPRYKIIEKRQSVAFWCNPISGHATLYWYQQILGQGPKLLIQFQNNGVVDDSQLPKDRFSAERLKGVDSTLKIQPAKLEDSAVYLCASSVYFGTGYDTGELFFGEGSRLTVL.

The chain has TRBV2 and TRBJ1-3; TRBD1 might be the D (6 bases). Germline V gene data show CDR1 as SNHLY and CDR2 as FYNNEI. The CDR3 covers 12 residues. V gave up 3 bases and J gave up 8 bases, with 8 bases separating them. The CDR3 reads CASSENRDTIYF. For the CDR3, the DNA is TGTGCCAGCAGTGAGAACAGGGACACCATATATTTT. Based on the CDR3 plus reference TRBV2 and TRBJ1-3, the full variable domain is EPEVTQTPSHQVTQMGQEVILRCVPISNHLYFYWYRQILGQKVEFLVSFYNNEISEKSEIFDDQFSVERPDGSNFTLKIRSTKLEDSAMYFCASSENRDTIYFGEGSWLTVV.